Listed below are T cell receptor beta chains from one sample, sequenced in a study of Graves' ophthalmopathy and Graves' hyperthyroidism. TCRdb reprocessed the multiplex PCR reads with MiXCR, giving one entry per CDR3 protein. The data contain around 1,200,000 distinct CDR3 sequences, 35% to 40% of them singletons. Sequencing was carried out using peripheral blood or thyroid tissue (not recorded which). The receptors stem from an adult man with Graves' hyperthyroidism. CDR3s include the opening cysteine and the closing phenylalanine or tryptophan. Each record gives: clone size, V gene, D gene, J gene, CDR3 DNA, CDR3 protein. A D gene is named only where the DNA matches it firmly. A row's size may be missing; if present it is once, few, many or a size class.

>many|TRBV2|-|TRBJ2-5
TGTGCCAGCAGTGACGATCGACTAGGGGGTGAGACCCAGTACTTC
CASSDDRLGGETQYF
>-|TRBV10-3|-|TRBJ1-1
TGTGCCATCAGTGAAGCGGACAGACTGATTGAAGCTTTCTTT
CAISEADRLIEAFF
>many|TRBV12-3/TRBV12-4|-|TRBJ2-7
TGTGCCAGCAGTTTCTTGCGGGGCGAGCAGTACTTC
CASSFLRGEQYF
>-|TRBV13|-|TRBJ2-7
TGTGCCAGCAGCCAAAGGGGCTCAGTCCGGCAGTACTTC
CASSQRGSVRQYF
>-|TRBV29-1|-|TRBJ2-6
TGCAGCGTTGCTCAGTCGTCCGGGGCCAACGTCCTGACTTTC
CSVAQSSGANVLTF
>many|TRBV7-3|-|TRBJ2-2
TGTGCCAGCAGCCCCGGACTATCAACCGGGGAGCTGTTTTTT
CASSPGLSTGELFF
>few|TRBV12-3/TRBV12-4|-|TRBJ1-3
TGTGCCAGCAAACAGGGAGACACCATATATTTT
CASKQGDTIYF
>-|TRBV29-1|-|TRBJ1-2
TGCAGCGTTTTTGCGAATGGGGGCTGGTATGGCTACACCTTC
CSVFANGGWYGYTF
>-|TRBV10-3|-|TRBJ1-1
TGTGCCAGCAGTTACTCGGGCGCCCTGAACACTGAAGCTTTCTTT
CASSYSGALNTEAFF
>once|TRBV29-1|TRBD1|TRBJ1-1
TGCAGCGGTGGGGACAGGGACACTGAAGCTTTCTTT
CSGGDRDTEAFF
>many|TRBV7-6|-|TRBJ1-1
TGTGCCAGCAGCAGCAGAACCATGAACACTGAAGCTTTCTTT
CASSSRTMNTEAFF
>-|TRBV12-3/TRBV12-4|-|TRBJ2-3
TGTGCCAGCAGTCGGACAGATACCACAGATACGCAGTATTTT
CASSRTDTTDTQYF
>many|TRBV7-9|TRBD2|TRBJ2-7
TGTGCCAGCAGCCCCGGAGGAGGGACTAGCGGCTACGAGCAGTACTTC
CASSPGGGTSGYEQYF
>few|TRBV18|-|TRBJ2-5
TGTGCCAGCTCACCGAACGGAAAAGAGACCCAGTACTTC
CASSPNGKETQYF
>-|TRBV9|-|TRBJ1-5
TGTGCCAGCAGCCCCGGACAGCACTTTCAGCCCCAGCATTTT
CASSPGQHFQPQHF
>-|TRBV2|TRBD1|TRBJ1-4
TGTGCCAGCAGTGAAAACGGACAGGGCCATAATGAAAAACTGTTTTTT
CASSENGQGHNEKLFF
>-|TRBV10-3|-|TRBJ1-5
TGTGCCATCAGTGGGGAGGGCAATCAGCCCCAGCATTTT
CAISGEGNQPQHF
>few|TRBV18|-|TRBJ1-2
TGTGCCAGCTCACCACAAGGAGTTTATGGCTACACCTTC
CASSPQGVYGYTF
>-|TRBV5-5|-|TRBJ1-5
TGTGCCAGCAGTTCGTTTCAAAAGGGGAATAATAGCAATCAGCCCCAGCATTTT
CASSSFQKGNNSNQPQHF
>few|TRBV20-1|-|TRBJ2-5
TGCAGTGCTGCCGGGCCCCAAGAGACCCAGTACTTC
CSAAGPQETQYF
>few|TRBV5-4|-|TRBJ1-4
TGTGCCAGCAGCTCACAGTCGGGTAATGAAAAACTGTTTTTT
CASSSQSGNEKLFF
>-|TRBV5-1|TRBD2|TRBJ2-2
TGCGCCAGCAGACCGGGAGGGAGTACCGGGGAGCTGTTTTTT
CASRPGGSTGELFF
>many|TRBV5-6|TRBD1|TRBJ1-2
TGTGCCAGCAGCTACATGCCGACAGGGTGGAATGGCTACACCTTC
CASSYMPTGWNGYTF
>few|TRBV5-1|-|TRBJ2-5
TGTGCCAGCAGCCAAGATCAATCCCGCATGAGGGAGACCCAGTACTTC
CASSQDQSRMRETQYF
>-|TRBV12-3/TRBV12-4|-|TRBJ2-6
TGTGCCAGCAGTTCCCCTCATGGGGGATCTGGGGCCGACGTCCTGACTTTC
CASSSPHGGSGADVLTF
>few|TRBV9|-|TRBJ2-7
TGTGCCAGCAGCCCCGAATGGACAGAACCCTACGAGCAGTACTTC
CASSPEWTEPYEQYF
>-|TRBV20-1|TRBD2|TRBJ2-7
TGCAGTGCTAGAGATTTCCGCCACACGGGGAGCGGGGGGCGCGAGCAGTACTTC
CSARDFRHTGSGGREQYF
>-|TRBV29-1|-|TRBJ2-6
TGCAGCGTTGAACCGGGAAGCTCTGGGGCCAACGTCCTGACTTTC
CSVEPGSSGANVLTF
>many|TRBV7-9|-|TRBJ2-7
TGTGCCAGCACTACCTTAACTGAGACATCCGAGCAGTACTTC
CASTTLTETSEQYF
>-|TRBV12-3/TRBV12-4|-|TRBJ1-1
TGTGCCAGCAGTTTAGAAGGGAACACTGAATCTTTCTTT
CASSLEGNTESFF
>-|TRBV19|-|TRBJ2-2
TGTGCCAGTACCAAACAGGCAGGGGTGAACACCGGGGAGCTGTTTTTT
CASTKQAGVNTGELFF
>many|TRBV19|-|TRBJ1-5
TGTGCCAGTAGTCCAGACAGTGGCTATCAGCCCCAGCATTTT
CASSPDSGYQPQHF
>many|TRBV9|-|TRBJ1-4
TGTGCCAGCAGCGTAGCTCGGGGGCTAAATGAAAAACTGTTTTTT
CASSVARGLNEKLFF
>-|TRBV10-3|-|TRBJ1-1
TGTGCCAGCAGCTCGAGGGGAACGAACACTGAATCTTTCTTT
CASSSRGTNTESFF
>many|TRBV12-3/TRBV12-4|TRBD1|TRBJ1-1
TGTGCCAGTACTTGGGACAGGAGAAACACTGAAGCTTTCTTT
CASTWDRRNTEAFF
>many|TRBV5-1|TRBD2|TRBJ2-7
TGCGCCAGCAGCGTTAGCGGGAGACACTACGAGCAGTACTTC
CASSVSGRHYEQYF
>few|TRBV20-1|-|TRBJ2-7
TGCAGTGCTCCCACCGTCGGAGGAGGACTCGAGCAGTACTTC
CSAPTVGGGLEQYF
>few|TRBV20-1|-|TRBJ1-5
TGCAGTGCCACGGGGGCCAGGTTCAATCAGCCCCAGCATTTT
CSATGARFNQPQHF
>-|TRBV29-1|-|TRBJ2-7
TGCAGCTTACGTGGGCAGGGGCCCCACGAGCAGTACTTC
CSLRGQGPHEQYF
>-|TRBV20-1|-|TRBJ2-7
TGCAGTGCTCTCCTCTTCACCGAGCAGTACTTC
CSALLFTEQYF
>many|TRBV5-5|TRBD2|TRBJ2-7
TGTGCCAGCAGCCCATACTGGCGGGAGGGTTACGAGCAGTACTTC
CASSPYWREGYEQYF
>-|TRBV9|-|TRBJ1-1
TGTGCCAGCACGCAAAGGGGCCAGAACACTGAAGCTTTCTTT
CASTQRGQNTEAFF
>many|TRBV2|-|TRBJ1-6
TGTGCCAGCAATGGGACACCCGATTCACCCCTCCACTTT
CASNGTPDSPLHF
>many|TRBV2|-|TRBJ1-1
TGTGCCGGGGGGAACTTCGCGGCGGAGAACACTGAAGCTTTCTTT
CAGGNFAAENTEAFF
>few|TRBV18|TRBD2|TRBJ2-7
TGTGCCAGCTCAACGACTAGCGGAACTCTCTACGAGCAGTACTTC
CASSTTSGTLYEQYF
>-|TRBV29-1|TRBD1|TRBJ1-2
TGCAGCGTCGAAGCCACGACAGGGGAAGGGGGCTACACCTTC
CSVEATTGEGGYTF
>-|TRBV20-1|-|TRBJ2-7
TGCAGTGCTAGAGACCCAGGGTTCAGCTCCTACGAGCAGTACTTC
CSARDPGFSSYEQYF
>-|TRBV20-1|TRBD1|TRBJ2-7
TGCAGTGCTAGGTACTCAACAGGGGCTTACGAGCAGTACTTC
CSARYSTGAYEQYF
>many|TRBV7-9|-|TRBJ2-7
TGTGCCAGCCACCCGCTTAATTTGGCCTACGAGCAGTACTTC
CASHPLNLAYEQYF
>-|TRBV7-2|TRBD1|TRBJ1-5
TGTGCCAGCAGCGCCACAGGGGTGAGGGGGGAGACCCAGCATTTT
CASSATGVRGETQHF
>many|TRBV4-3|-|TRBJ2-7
TGCGCCAGCAGCCAGGGACATGACTACGAGCAGTACTTC
CASSQGHDYEQYF
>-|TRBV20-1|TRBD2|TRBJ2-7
TGCAGTGCTAGTTCCCAGCGGGACTCCGCGGAGGAGCAGTACTTC
CSASSQRDSAEEQYF
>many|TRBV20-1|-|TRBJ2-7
TGCAGTGCTAGGGAAACCGTAAGGCCCTACGAGCAGTACTTC
CSARETVRPYEQYF
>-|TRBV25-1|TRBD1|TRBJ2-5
TGTGCCAGCAGCTCCGGGGACAGCCCAAGGGAGACCCAGTACTTC
CASSSGDSPRETQYF
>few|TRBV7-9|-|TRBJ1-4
TGTGCCAGCAGCCAAATGGACCGGTCAACTAATGAAAAACTGTTTTTT
CASSQMDRSTNEKLFF